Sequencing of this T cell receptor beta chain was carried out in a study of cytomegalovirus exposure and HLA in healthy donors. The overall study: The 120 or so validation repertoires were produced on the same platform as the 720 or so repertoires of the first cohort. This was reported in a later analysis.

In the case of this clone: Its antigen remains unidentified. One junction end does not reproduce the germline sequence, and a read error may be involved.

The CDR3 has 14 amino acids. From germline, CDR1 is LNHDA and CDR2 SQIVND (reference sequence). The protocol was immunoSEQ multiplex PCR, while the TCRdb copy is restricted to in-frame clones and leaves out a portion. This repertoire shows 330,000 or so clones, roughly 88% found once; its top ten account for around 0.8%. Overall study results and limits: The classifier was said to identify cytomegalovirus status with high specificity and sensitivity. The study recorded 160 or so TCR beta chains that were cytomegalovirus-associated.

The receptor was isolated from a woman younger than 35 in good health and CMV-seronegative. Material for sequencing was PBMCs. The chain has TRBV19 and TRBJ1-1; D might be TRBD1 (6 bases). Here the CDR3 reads CASSIGGVGTEAFF. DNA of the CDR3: TGTGCCAGTAGCATAGGGGGGGTTGGCACTGAAGCTTTCTTT.